What follows are 14 T cell receptor beta chains derived from one specimen sequenced in a study of blood T cell repertoires in COVID-19. Assay used: immunoSEQ multiplex PCR; TCRdb lists only in-frame clones, some missing. The table shows approximately 200,000 clones, with around 90% occurring only once. Sequencing was done on a sample of PBMCs or T cells enriched from blood (not recorded which). Receptor source: a woman between 25 and 40 years old who had recovered from COVID-19.

CDR3 loop: CASSEWGGDMNTEAFF. The CDR3 DNA sequence: TGTGCCAGCAGTGAATGGGGGGGAGACATGAACACTGAAGCTTTCTTT. The chain joins TRBV25-1 to TRBJ1-1; D may be TRBD1 (5 bases). Germline V gene lookup returns CDR1 MGHDK and CDR2 SYGVNS. CDR3 length: 16 residues. V was pared by 1 base and J by 0 bases, with 12 bases between.

The rearrangement joins TRBV30 to TRBJ1-1; 7 bases map to TRBD1. With V trimmed by 3 bases and J by 4 bases, 5 bases remained unmatched. The CDR3 length is 13 residues. Germline CDR1 reads GTSNPN; CDR2 reads SVGIG (reference sequence). The CDR3, as DNA: TGTGCCTGGAGCGGGACAGTTGCCACTGAAGCTTTCTTT. It translates to CAWSGTVATEAFF.

V gene TRBV7-6 combines with J gene TRBJ2-7, with 10 bases fitting TRBD2. Germline values: CDR1 SGHVS, CDR2 FNYEAQ. The CDR3 covers 16 residues. J was trimmed by 5 bases and V by 1 base; bases with no gene match: 8. In DNA form, the CDR3 reads TGTGCCAGCAGCTTAGAGTCTAGCGGGAGTAGACACGAGCAGTACTTC. Amino acids: CASSLESSGSRHEQYF.

This chain joins TRBV6-2 or TRBV6-3 and TRBJ1-1; D call uncertain. CDR3 size: 16 residues. Germline values: CDR1 MNHEY, CDR2 SVGEGT. V lost 0 bases, J lost 4 bases, and 15 bases lay in between. The CDR3 here is CASSYSPGRVGTEAFF. The DNA for the CDR3 is TGTGCCAGCAGTTACTCCCCGGGGAGGGTAGGCACTGAAGCTTTCTTT.

This chain joins TRBV4-2 and TRBJ1-1, with 8 bases that match TRBD1. Germline trimming cut 1 base from V and 4 bases from J; bases unmatched to any gene: 2. Germline CDR1 and CDR2: LGHNA and YNFKEQ. The CDR3 extends over 14 amino acids. The DNA for the CDR3 is TGTGCCAGCAGCCAAGCCACAGGGGGCACTGAAGCTTTCTTT. Amino acids: CASSQATGGTEAFF.

The chain employs TRBV19 and TRBJ1-2; no clear D. Trimming left V 2 bases short and J 0 bases short, with 7 bases between. CDR1 and CDR2 (germline): LNHDA, SQIVND (reference sequence). CDR3 length equals 14 residues. In DNA form, the CDR3 reads TGTGCCAGTAGTATAATCCAGACTAACTATGGCTACACCTTC. Residues: CASSIIQTNYGYTF.

This clone was seen more than once but under ten times. V and J are TRBV18 and TRBJ2-5; tentatively, D is TRBD1 (6 bases). CDR3 length equals 15 residues. The ends were cut back, 6 bases at V and 0 bases at J, with 14 bases in the middle. Germline-derived CDR1 and CDR2 are KGHSH and LQKENI. CDR3 amino acids: CASSPGHSYQETQYF. DNA of the CDR3: TGTGCCAGCTCCCCGGGACATTCGTACCAAGAGACCCAGTACTTC.

V and J are TRBV7-3 and TRBJ2-1, with 7 bases aligning to TRBD1. This CDR3 has 15 residues. The V gene end was trimmed by 0 bases and the J gene end by 4 bases; junction bases not matched to a gene: 3. From germline, CDR1 is SGHTA and CDR2 FQGTGA. CDR3 in amino acids: CASSLTVTGYNEQFF. The CDR3 DNA follows: TGTGCCAGCAGCTTAACAGTGACAGGGTACAATGAGCAGTTCTTC.

The chain carries TRBV6-5 and TRBJ2-3, with 12 bases fitting TRBD2. CDR1 and CDR2 from the germline V gene are MNHEY and SVGAGI. The CDR3 runs 15 residues. Germline trimming cut 2 bases from V and 4 bases from J; bases unmatched to any gene: 1. CDR3 nucleotide sequence: TGTGCCAGCAGTTACAGACTAGCGGGGGCAGATACGCAGTATTTT. Translated: CASSYRLAGADTQYF.

This chain uses TRBV7-3 with TRBJ2-1, with D possibly matching TRBD2 (8 bases). Trimming took 5 bases from V and 6 from J, leaving 20 bases between them. This CDR3 contains 16 residues. From germline, CDR1 is SGHTA and CDR2 FQGTGA. The chain's CDR3 is CASSPQGGLAGNEQFF. The CDR3 DNA sequence: TGTGCCAGCAGCCCCCAGGGGGGCCTAGCGGGCAATGAGCAGTTCTTC.

The J gene is TRBJ2-4, the V gene TRBV5-1; tentative D call: TRBD1 (6 bases). This CDR3 comprises 12 residues. Germline assignment: CDR1 SGHRS and CDR2 YFSETQ. Trimming removed 5 bases from V and 6 bases from J, with 9 bases in between. DNA for the CDR3: TGCGCCAGCAGGCTACAGGGAAACATTCAGTACTTC. This translates into CASRLQGNIQYF.

The V call is TRBV5-1, the J call TRBJ2-3; D might be TRBD2 (5 bases). This CDR3 spans 15 amino acids. The germline gives CDR1 SGHRS, CDR2 YFSETQ. Trimming left V 1 base short and J 2 bases short, with 11 bases between. CDR3 sequence: CASSLLLVDTDTQYF. In nucleotides, the CDR3 is TGCGCCAGCAGCTTGTTACTAGTTGACACAGATACGCAGTATTTT.

V usage is TRBV30 and J usage is TRBJ1-2, with a tentative D call TRBD1 (5 bases). The V end lost 2 bases, the J end lost 6 bases, and 16 bases lay between the germline ends. Per germline, CDR1 GTSNPN and CDR2 SVGIG (reference sequence). The CDR3 totals 14 residues. The DNA for the CDR3 is TGTGCCTGGAGTCACAGGCTATCAAGGAATGGCTACACCTTC. Translating gives CAWSHRLSRNGYTF.

This rearrangement joins TRBV7-9 to TRBJ1-3, with a weak D call TRBD1 (5 bases). There are 12 residues in the CDR3. Germline V CDR1 and CDR2: SEHNR, FQNEAQ (reference sequence). Between the trimmed V and J ends, which lost 8 bases and 0 bases, there was a span of 5 bases. CDR3 in amino acids: CASQGSGNTIYF. The CDR3 DNA reads as TGTGCCAGCCAGGGCTCTGGAAACACCATATATTTT.